This T cell receptor beta chain appears in the sequencing data of a study of T-cell reconstitution after alpha-beta-depleted transplantation in children. During its preparation, the TCRbeta library received unique molecular identifiers. Via MiXCR, TCRdb re-called the PCR reads, giving one row per CDR3 protein. The data contain about 540,000 distinct CDR3 sequences, approximately 20% of them seen just once; the ten biggest clones take up 2.5% to 3.5%. This clonotype was observed a handful of times. Germline V gives CDR1 MNHEY, CDR2 SVGEGT. The CDR3 runs to 15 residues. V lost 6 bases and J 8 bases, leaving 17 bases between the germline ends.

Sequencing was performed on PBMCs from the stem cell graft donor, taken from the stem cell graft. The clonotype originates from a human donor who donated a stem cell graft to a child with acute lymphoblastic leukemia. The rearrangement uses TRBV6-2 or TRBV6-3 and TRBJ1-6; TRBD1 is a possible D gene (5 bases). Here the CDR3 DNA reads TGTGCCAGCAGCCCCTCGCGGCCGGGGGATTCACCCCTCCACTTT. The encoded protein is CASSPSRPGDSPLHF.